Listed below are T cell receptor beta chains from one sample, sequenced in a study of CD8 T cells in ankylosing spondylitis. TCRdb processed the 5' RACE reads anew with MiXCR; each CDR3 protein has one entry. The sample has about 35,000 distinct CDR3 sequences; approximately 10% are singletons. Sequences were obtained from blood, either unsorted or a sorted T cell fraction (not recorded which). All receptors derive from a male donor with ankylosing spondylitis or in good health (not recorded which). Both conserved end residues are part of each CDR3. D genes are given only for firm matches. Only some rows state a clone size, as once, few, many or a class for expanded clones.

j_gene | abundance | v_gene | d_gene | CDR3nt | CDR3aa
TRBJ2-1 | few | TRBV2 | TRBD1 | TGTGCCAGCAGGGGTAACAGGGGTACCGATGAGCAGTTCTTC | CASRGNRGTDEQFF
TRBJ2-3 | many | TRBV11-1 | TRBD1 | TGTGCCAGCAGCTGGGCGGACAGGGTGTTGGATACGCAGTATTTT | CASSWADRVLDTQYF
TRBJ2-7 | many | TRBV20-1 | TRBD2 | TGCAGTGCTAGTCGCCCTAGCGGGAGGAACGAGCAGTACTTC | CSASRPSGRNEQYF
TRBJ2-7 | . | TRBV24-1 | . | TGTGCCACCAGTGATTCCGTCGGTGAGCAGTACTTC | CATSDSVGEQYF
TRBJ2-2 | many | TRBV10-3 | . | TGTGCCATCAGTGAATCAGGGGGGGACACCGGGGAGCTGTTTTTT | CAISESGGDTGELFF
TRBJ1-4 | many | TRBV20-1 | TRBD1 | TGCAGTGCCAGGAAGGGGACAGGTTCCGGTGAAAAACTGTTTTTT | CSARKGTGSGEKLFF
TRBJ2-2 | . | TRBV5-6 | TRBD2 | TGTGCCAGCAGCTCCAGGGCTAGCGGGAGCTCCGGGGAGCTGTTTTTT | CASSSRASGSSGELFF
TRBJ1-1 | many | TRBV9 | . | TGTGCCAGCAGCGTAGGTGGGGGGCAAGTACGCACTGAAGCTTTCTTT | CASSVGGGQVRTEAFF
TRBJ2-2 | medium-sized | TRBV20-1 | . | TGCAGTGCTAGAGTTAAAGGGGGTTTATCCGGGGAGCTGTTTTTT | CSARVKGGLSGELFF
TRBJ2-1 | many | TRBV19 | TRBD2 | TGTGCCAGTAGTATAATTGTGGGAGGGCCCTACAATGAGCAGTTCTTC | CASSIIVGGPYNEQFF
TRBJ2-7 | once | TRBV7-3 | TRBD1 | TGTGCCAGCAGCTCTACAGGGGGTGATCCCATCTACGAGCAGTACTTC | CASSSTGGDPIYEQYF